This TCR beta chain originates from a study of shared clonotypes between healthy human individuals (dated by TCRdb to 2020 to 2022). Study-wide context: A few men and a couple of women, aged 18 to 49 years, made up the cohort. For each donor, CD4 naive and CD4 memory were each run on three plates, CD8 naive on two plates, and CD8 memory on one plate. To increase sequencing depth and limit assay-specific biases, TCR repertoire library preparation and sequencing were carried out by different laboratories using diverse techniques. Between about 0.8 and 9 billion PBMCs per donor were obtained by leukapheresis. The study deeply sequenced blood TCR repertoires of about five healthy adults to estimate repertoire size and the extent of clonotype sharing between individuals.

Broader findings and caveats from the paper: Sampling was limited to blood, and TCR repertoires in tissue likely differ from TCR repertoires in blood. Across a few donors, approximately 5% of naive CD4, roughly 3.3% of naive CD8, under 2.5% of memory CD4, and about 0.44% of memory CD8 clonotypes were shared. Based on pairwise subsampling, the degree of clonotype sharing among donors was expected to be affected by sequencing depth. Compared with non-shared clonotypes, the clonotypes found in all four sorted-subset donors had higher generation probabilities. Naive subsets generally had larger estimated clonotype richness than memory subsets. Rarefaction of sorted-subset datasets indicated incomplete sequencing despite the large sequencing depth. Because the study included a small number of donors, the genetic and exposure-history diversity represented was limited.

CD8 naive samples consisted of CD45RO-negative cells that were positively selected for CCR7, yielding a CD45RA+CCR7+ population without TemRA cells. Donors were healthy HIV-negative adults with no recently reported acute infections or vaccinations. Only Caucasian adults living in Nashville, Tennessee, USA were represented among the donors. Blood was obtained by leukapheresis, after which PBMCs were separated by Ficoll-Histopaque density gradient centrifugation and cryopreserved in liquid nitrogen vapor phase. Analytical flow cytometry was used to check the purity and quantity of each magnetically sorted T cell population. Genomic DNA was isolated from each sorted fraction and quantified by UV absorbance on a Nanodrop 2000c. Including the terminal cysteine and phenylalanine, the CDR3 comprises 11 residues. Solely the CDR3 DNA is kept, with 33 bases framed from the first base. V lost 6 bases and J lost 4 bases; the stretch between them is 7 bases long. According to the germline V gene, CDR1 reads SQVTM and CDR2 reads ANQGSEA.

TCR CDR3 regions were amplified from genomic DNA by multiplex PCR using the deep immunoSEQ assay. Extracted genomic DNA from each cell subset was spread evenly across all wells of several immunoSEQ 96-well plates, with each plate serving as a replicate. For sorted subsets, around 200 ng genomic DNA, equal to approximately 30,000 T cell genomes, was loaded into each replicate PCR. Purified libraries were quantified with a Qubit 3.0 fluorometer, sized on a Bioanalyzer 2100, and re-quantified with the KAPA Library Quantification kit. Each immunoSEQ 96-well plate was sequenced on its own single-read 150-cycle Illumina NextSeq 550 flow cell. Per the source publication's procedure: The immunoSEQ output contained only junctional sequences without quality scores, so filtering could not match that applied to full-length reads. To assign V/J genes and CDR3, sequences were annotated using PyIR, a Python wrapper for IgBLAST v1.9, with IMGT germline references. Reads were filtered out if the reads had weak V/J assignments (E-value above 1e-6), no CDR3, stop codons, out-of-frame junctions, or ambiguous translated residues. V3J clonotypes were defined as sequences sharing the same inferred V gene, J gene, and CDR3 amino acid sequence. The percentage overlap between two repertoires was calculated by dividing the number of shared unique clonotypes by the size of the smaller repertoire. Three approaches were used to assess repertoire richness: RTK rarefaction, the Chao1 estimator, and Recon v2.1 estimates of unobserved clonotypes. Generation probabilities for all TCRbeta clonotypes obtained by the gDNA method from four donors were computed using OLGA. Not all clones reach the TCRdb copy of this immuneACCESS table, which keeps in-frame sequences only. Checked studies attribute under half of the gap to unresolved V genes and leave the rest unexplained. V and J calls and clone size are given by that table; D and trimming were obtained from the DNA. This sample holds under 600,000 clones; roughly 98% were observed only once. Clones ranked in the top ten supply 0.3% of the sample.

About this clone itself: The antigen it recognizes is unknown. Base qualities are missing; no much larger clone stands one base away. At the DNA level, this CDR3 is encoded by other sequences in the same sample as well.

This clonotype was obtained from a man under 40 in good health. This chain joins TRBV29-1 to TRBJ2-1, with an unclear D gene assignment. Sequenced sample: naive CD8+ T cells sorted from blood. What the cell subset or site label conveys for this sample: CD45RA+CCR7+. The CDR3 reads as follows: CSVDRYNEQFF. The DNA sequence follows: TGCAGCGTCGACCGGTACAATGAGCAGTTCTTC.